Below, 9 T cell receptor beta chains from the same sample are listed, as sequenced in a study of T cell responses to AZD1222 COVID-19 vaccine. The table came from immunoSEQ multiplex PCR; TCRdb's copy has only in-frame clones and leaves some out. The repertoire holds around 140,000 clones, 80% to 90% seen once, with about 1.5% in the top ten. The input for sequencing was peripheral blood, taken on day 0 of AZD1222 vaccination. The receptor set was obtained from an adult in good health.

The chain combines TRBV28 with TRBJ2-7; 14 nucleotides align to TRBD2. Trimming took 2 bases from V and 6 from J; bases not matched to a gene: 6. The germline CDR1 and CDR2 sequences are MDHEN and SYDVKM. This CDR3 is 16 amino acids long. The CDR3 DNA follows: TGTGCCAGCAGTTTACGCGGGACTAGCGGGAGTAGCGAGCAGTACTTC. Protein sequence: CASSLRGTSGSSEQYF.

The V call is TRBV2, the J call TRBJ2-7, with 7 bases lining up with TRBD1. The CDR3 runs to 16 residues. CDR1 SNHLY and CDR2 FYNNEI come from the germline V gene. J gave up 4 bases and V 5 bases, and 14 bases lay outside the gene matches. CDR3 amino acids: CASSRPIGTVRYEQYF. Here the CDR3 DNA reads TGTGCCAGCAGTAGGCCCATCGGGACAGTGAGATACGAGCAGTACTTC.

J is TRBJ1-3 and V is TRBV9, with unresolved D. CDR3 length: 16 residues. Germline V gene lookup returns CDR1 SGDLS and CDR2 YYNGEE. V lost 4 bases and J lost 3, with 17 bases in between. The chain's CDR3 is CASSTHTHGLGNTIYF. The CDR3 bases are TGTGCCAGCAGCACACATACCCATGGGCTTGGAAACACCATATATTTT.

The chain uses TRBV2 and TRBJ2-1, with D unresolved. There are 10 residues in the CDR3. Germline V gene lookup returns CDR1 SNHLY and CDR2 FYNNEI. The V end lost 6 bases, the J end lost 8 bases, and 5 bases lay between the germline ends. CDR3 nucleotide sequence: TGTGCCAGCAGGCTACATGAGCAGTTCTTC. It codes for CASRLHEQFF.

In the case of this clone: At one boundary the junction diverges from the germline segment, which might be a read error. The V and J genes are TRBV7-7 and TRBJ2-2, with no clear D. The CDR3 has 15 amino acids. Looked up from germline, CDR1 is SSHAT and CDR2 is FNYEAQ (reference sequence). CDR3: CASSPEVVGTGELFF. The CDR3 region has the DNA TGTGCTAGCAGTCCCGAGGTTGTCGGCACCGGGGAGCTGTTTTTT. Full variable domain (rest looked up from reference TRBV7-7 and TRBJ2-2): GAGVSQSPRYKVTKRGQDVTLRCDPISSHATLYWYQQALGQGPEFLTYFNYEAQPDKSGLPSDRFSAERPEGSISTLTIQRTEQRDSAMYRCASSPEVVGTGELFFGEGSRLTVL.

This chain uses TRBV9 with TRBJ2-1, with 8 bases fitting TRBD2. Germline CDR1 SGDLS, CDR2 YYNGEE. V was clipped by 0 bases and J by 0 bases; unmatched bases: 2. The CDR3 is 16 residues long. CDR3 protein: CASSVAGGPSYNEQFF. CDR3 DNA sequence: TGTGCCAGCAGCGTAGCGGGAGGGCCCTCCTACAATGAGCAGTTCTTC.

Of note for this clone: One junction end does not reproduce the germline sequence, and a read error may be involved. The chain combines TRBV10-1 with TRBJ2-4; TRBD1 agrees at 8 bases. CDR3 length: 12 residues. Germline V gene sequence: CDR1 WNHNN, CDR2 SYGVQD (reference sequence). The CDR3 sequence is CASSAGTGPTNF. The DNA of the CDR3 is TGCGCCAGCAGTGCGGGGACAGGCCCTACGAACTTC.

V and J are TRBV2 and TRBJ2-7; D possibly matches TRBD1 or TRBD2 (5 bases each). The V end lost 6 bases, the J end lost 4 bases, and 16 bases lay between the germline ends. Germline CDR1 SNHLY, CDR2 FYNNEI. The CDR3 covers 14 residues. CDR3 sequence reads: CASSPTGPTYEQYF. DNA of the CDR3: TGTGCCAGCAGCCCGACGGGACCGACATACGAGCAGTACTTC.

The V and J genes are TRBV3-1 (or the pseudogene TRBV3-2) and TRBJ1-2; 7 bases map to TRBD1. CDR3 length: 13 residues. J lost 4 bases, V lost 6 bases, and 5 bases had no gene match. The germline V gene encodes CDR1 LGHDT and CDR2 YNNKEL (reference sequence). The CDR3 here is CASRPRDSYGYTF. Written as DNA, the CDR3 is TGTGCCAGCAGACCCCGGGACAGCTATGGCTACACCTTC.